This T cell receptor (beta chain) originates from a study of CD8 T cells in Susac syndrome. The CDR3 runs to 13 residues. Germline CDR1 MNHNS, CDR2 SASEGT. The V end was cut by 4 bases, the J end by 2 bases, with 9 bases between. RNA, at roughly 0.45 to 1 ug, was reverse transcribed with random hexamers. The immunoSEQ assay covered 54 Vbeta and 13 Jbeta segments for CDR3. TCRdb passed the immunoSEQ multiplex PCR reads through MiXCR, listing each CDR3 protein once. The table has roughly 130,000 distinct CDR3 sequences, around 94% seen once; the top ten hold around 0.12%. Sequencing of TCR beta was performed on blood CD8+ T cells and on blood CD4+ T cells. The multiple sclerosis controls, all treatment-naive patients, had relapsing-remitting disease that was stable or active. The CD8+ and CD4+ T cells were negatively isolated, with the TEMRA cells enriched by FACS.

The rearrangement uses TRBV6-1 and TRBJ2-7, with D tentatively TRBD1 (6 bases). This clonotype was sampled from a human donor with multiple sclerosis. Sequencing was performed on CD4+ T cells from PBMCs. Here the CDR3 DNA reads TGTGCCAGCAGTGGACAGGTCCCCTACGAGCAGTACTTC. Translation: CASSGQVPYEQYF.